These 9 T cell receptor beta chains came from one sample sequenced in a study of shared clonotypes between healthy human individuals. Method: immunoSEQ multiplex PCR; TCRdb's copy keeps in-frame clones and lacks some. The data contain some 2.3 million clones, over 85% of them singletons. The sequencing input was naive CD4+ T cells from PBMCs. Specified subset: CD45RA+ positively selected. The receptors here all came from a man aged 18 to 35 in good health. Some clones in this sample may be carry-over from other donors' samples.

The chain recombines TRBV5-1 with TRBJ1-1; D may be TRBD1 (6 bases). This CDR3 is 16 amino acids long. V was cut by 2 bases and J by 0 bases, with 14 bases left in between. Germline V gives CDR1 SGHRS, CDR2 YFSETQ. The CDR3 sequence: CASSFFSGQLNTEAFF. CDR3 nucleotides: TGCGCCAGCAGCTTCTTCTCAGGACAGCTGAACACTGAAGCTTTCTTT. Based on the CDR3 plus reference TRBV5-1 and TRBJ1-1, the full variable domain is KAGVTQTPRYLIKTRGQQVTLSCSPISGHRSVSWYQQTPGQGLQFLFEYFSETQRNKGNFPGRFSGRQFSNSRSEMNVSTLELGDSALYLCASSFFSGQLNTEAFFGQGTRLTVV.

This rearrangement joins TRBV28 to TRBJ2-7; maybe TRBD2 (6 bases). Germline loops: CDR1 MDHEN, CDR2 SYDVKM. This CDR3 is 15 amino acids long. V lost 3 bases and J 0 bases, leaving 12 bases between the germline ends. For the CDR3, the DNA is TGTGCCAGCAGTTTCCCAACGGGAGTCTCCTACGAGCAGTACTTC. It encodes CASSFPTGVSYEQYF.

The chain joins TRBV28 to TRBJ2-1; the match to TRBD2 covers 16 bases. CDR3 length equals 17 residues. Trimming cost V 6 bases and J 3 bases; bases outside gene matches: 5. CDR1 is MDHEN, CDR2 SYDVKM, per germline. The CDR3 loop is CASRPGTSGRVYNEQFF. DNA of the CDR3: TGTGCCAGCAGACCCGGGACTAGCGGGAGGGTCTACAATGAGCAGTTCTTC.

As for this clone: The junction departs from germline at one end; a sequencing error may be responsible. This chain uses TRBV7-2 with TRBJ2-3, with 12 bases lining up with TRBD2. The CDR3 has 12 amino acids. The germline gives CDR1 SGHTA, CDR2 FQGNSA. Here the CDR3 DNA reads TGTGCCAGCAGCCCGGGACTAGCGGGCCCCATATTC. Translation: CASSPGLAGPIF.

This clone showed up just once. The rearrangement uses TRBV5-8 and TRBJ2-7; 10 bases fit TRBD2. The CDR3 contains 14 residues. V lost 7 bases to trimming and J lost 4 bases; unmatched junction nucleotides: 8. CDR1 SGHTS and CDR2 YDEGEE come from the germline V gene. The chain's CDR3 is CASVLAGVEYEQYF. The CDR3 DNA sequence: TGTGCCAGCGTCCTAGCGGGAGTAGAGTACGAGCAGTACTTC.

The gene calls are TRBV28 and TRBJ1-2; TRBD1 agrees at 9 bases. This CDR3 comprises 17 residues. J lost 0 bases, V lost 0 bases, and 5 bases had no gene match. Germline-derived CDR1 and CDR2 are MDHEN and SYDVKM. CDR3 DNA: TGTGCCAGCAGTTTATGGGGACAGGGCGGGGCTAACTATGGCTACACCTTC. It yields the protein CASSLWGQGGANYGYTF.

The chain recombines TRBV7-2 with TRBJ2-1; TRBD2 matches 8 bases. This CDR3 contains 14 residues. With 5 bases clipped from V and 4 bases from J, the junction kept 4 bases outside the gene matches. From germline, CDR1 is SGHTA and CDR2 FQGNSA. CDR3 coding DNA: TGTGCCAGCAGCCAGGGACTAGAGTACAATGAGCAGTTCTTC. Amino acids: CASSQGLEYNEQFF.

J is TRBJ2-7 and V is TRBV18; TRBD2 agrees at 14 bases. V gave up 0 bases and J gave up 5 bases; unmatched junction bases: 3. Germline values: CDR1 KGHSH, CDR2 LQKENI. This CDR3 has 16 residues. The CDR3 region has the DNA TGTGCCAGCTCACCACCCGGGACTAGCGGGAGCCACGAGCAGTACTTC. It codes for CASSPPGTSGSHEQYF.

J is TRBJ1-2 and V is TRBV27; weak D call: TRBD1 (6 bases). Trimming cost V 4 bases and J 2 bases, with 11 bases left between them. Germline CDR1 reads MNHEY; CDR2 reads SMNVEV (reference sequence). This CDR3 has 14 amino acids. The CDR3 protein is CASSSQTGNYGYTF. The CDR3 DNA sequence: TGTGCCAGCAGTTCACAAACAGGGAACTATGGCTACACCTTC.